This is a list of T cell receptor beta chains from one sample in a study of OX40 agonist ivuxolimab in advanced cancers. Assay used: immunoSEQ multiplex PCR; TCRdb lists only in-frame clones, some missing. Altogether fewer than 85,000 clones are present, 89% being singletons, with the ten largest covering less than 3%. This material consisted of CD4+ or CD8+ T cells sorted from blood, taken in a trial of the OX40 agonist ivuxolimab. The receptor source for this set is an adult with an advanced solid tumor such as melanoma, head and neck, liver or kidney cancer. CDR3s include the opening cysteine and the closing phenylalanine or tryptophan. The D gene is left open where the match is weak. Some rows have no size entry. The others give once, few or many, or a class for an expanded clone.

abundance,d_gene,j_gene,v_gene,CDR3aa,CDR3nt
-,TRBD1,TRBJ2-3,TRBV20-1,CSARIQGAQYF,TGCAGTGCTAGGATTCAGGGGGCGCAGTATTTT
-,-,TRBJ1-4,TRBV28,CASEGFKREKLFF,TGTGCCAGCGAGGGCTTCAAGCGGGAAAAACTGTTTTTT
-,-,TRBJ2-4,TRBV4-1,CASSQEPLAKNIQYF,TGCGCCAGCAGCCAAGAACCCCTAGCCAAAAACATTCAGTACTTC
-,-,TRBJ2-1,TRBV5-1,CASSSGVEYNEQFF,TGCGCCAGCAGCTCGGGGGTAGAATACAATGAGCAGTTCTTC
few,-,TRBJ1-6,TRBV5-1,CASSLEGGHSPLHF,TGCGCCAGCAGCTTGGAGGGGGGGCATTCACCCCTCCACTTT
once,-,TRBJ1-1,TRBV6-6,CASSLGVNTEAFF,TGTGCCAGCAGCCTAGGCGTGAACACTGAAGCTTTCTTT
once,TRBD2,TRBJ2-1,TRBV6-1,CASSGGTSGRANEQFF,TGTGCCAGCAGTGGGGGGACTAGCGGGCGGGCCAATGAGCAGTTCTTC
-,TRBD1,TRBJ2-1,TRBV10-3,CAIRPGQVDGEQFF,TGTGCCATCAGACCGGGACAGGTCGACGGTGAGCAGTTCTTC
-,-,TRBJ2-7,TRBV7-8,CASSLEPQSSYEQYF,TGTGCCAGCAGCTTAGAACCACAGAGCTCCTACGAGCAGTACTTC
once,-,TRBJ2-7,TRBV28,CASSSSTYEQYF,TGTGCCAGCAGCTCCTCGACCTACGAGCAGTACTTC
-,-,TRBJ2-1,TRBV5-1,CASSLGAALNEQFF,TGCGCCAGCAGCTTGGGTGCCGCTCTGAATGAGCAGTTCTTC
-,-,TRBJ2-1,TRBV28,CASSLPGSSYNEQFF,TGTGCCAGCAGTTTACCCGGGAGCTCCTACAATGAGCAGTTCTTC
-,TRBD2,TRBJ2-2,TRBV5-1,CASSSVGTSGVGELFF,TGCGCCAGCAGCTCCGTCGGGACTAGCGGGGTCGGGGAGCTGTTTTTT
-,-,TRBJ1-1,TRBV28,CASSLTGTGVNAFF,TGTGCCAGCAGTTTAACCGGGACCGGTGTTAACGCTTTCTTT
-,-,TRBJ2-3,TRBV5-6,CASSLNPGSSTDTQYF,TGTGCCAGCAGCTTGAACCCAGGGTCTAGCACAGATACGCAGTATTTT
-,TRBD2,TRBJ2-1,TRBV7-8,CASSLVGGGFSYNEQFF,TGTGCCAGCAGCTTAGTGGGGGGAGGGTTCTCCTACAATGAGCAGTTCTTC
-,-,TRBJ2-7,TRBV11-2,CASSSREWAYEQYF,TGTGCCAGCAGCTCCAGGGAGTGGGCCTACGAGCAGTACTTC
once,-,TRBJ1-2,TRBV18,CASSLTSEDGYTF,TGTGCCAGCTCACTTACTTCGGAAGATGGCTACACCTTC
-,-,TRBJ1-3,TRBV28,CASSPRGAGVGNTIYF,TGTGCCAGCAGTCCCCGGGGGGCAGGGGTTGGAAACACCATATATTTT
-,TRBD1,TRBJ1-5,TRBV5-6,CASSLVGQGSGQPQHF,TGTGCCAGCAGCTTGGTGGGACAGGGTAGCGGTCAGCCCCAGCATTTT
-,TRBD2,TRBJ2-1,TRBV18,CASSPPVAGGTYNEQFF,TGTGCCAGCTCACCTCCGGTAGCGGGAGGAACCTACAATGAGCAGTTCTTC
-,-,TRBJ1-5,TRBV27,CASSSFPPQGNQPQHF,TGTGCCAGCAGTTCTTTCCCTCCACAGGGAAACCAGCCCCAGCATTTT
-,-,TRBJ2-1,TRBV19,CASSILGNEQFF,TGTGCCAGTAGTATCTTGGGAAATGAGCAGTTCTTC
-,-,TRBJ2-1,TRBV5-1,CASSLELSGFNNEQFF,TGCGCCAGCAGCTTGGAGTTAAGCGGGTTTAACAATGAGCAGTTCTTC
-,TRBD1,TRBJ2-7,TRBV5-5,CASSPGTGGLQDEQYF,TGTGCCAGCAGCCCCGGGACAGGAGGTTTACAGGACGAGCAGTACTTC
-,TRBD1,TRBJ2-3,TRBV4-2,CASSSGRTGGDTQYF,TGTGCCAGCAGCTCAGGACGGACAGGGGGAGATACGCAGTATTTT
-,-,TRBJ1-5,TRBV19,CASTHSRQGKAKNQPQHF,TGTGCCAGTACTCATAGCAGGCAGGGGAAGGCCAAGAATCAGCCCCAGCATTTT
-,-,TRBJ2-4,TRBV19,CASSMSGTKDIQYF,TGTGCCAGTAGTATGTCGGGGACAAAGGACATTCAGTACTTC
-,-,TRBJ1-3,TRBV28,CASSLVGARGNTIYF,TGTGCCAGCAGTTTGGTCGGGGCTCGTGGAAACACCATATATTTT
-,-,TRBJ2-2,TRBV4-1,CASSRADSAMTGELFF,TGCGCCAGCAGCCGAGCTGACTCGGCCATGACCGGGGAGCTGTTTTTT
-,-,TRBJ1-2,TRBV6-1,CASSEGGNYGYTF,TGTGCCAGCAGTGAAGGCGGAAACTATGGCTACACCTTC
-,-,TRBJ1-1,TRBV5-4,CASSPQGRNTEAFF,TGTGCCAGCAGTCCGCAGGGGAGGAACACTGAAGCTTTCTTT
-,-,TRBJ2-3,TRBV30,CAFYPGADTQYF,TGTGCCTTCTACCCGGGGGCGGATACGCAGTATTTT
-,TRBD2,TRBJ2-1,TRBV9,CASSETSGRLYNEQFF,TGTGCCAGCAGCGAAACTAGCGGGAGGCTTTACAATGAGCAGTTCTTC
-,TRBD1,TRBJ1-2,TRBV6-6,CASSSQDRGGVDGYTF,TGTGCCAGCAGTTCCCAAGACAGGGGGGGGGTGGATGGCTACACCTTC
-,-,TRBJ2-3,TRBV5-1,CASSFGQGPDTQYF,TGCGCCAGCAGCTTCGGCCAGGGACCAGATACGCAGTATTTT
-,-,TRBJ1-5,TRBV6-5,CARLLHEPPNQPQHF,TGTGCCAGGCTTCTTCACGAGCCCCCCAATCAGCCCCAGCATTTT
-,-,TRBJ1-1,TRBV25-1,CASTRVGGLDVNTEAFF,TGTGCCAGCACCCGAGTAGGGGGGCTGGATGTGAACACTGAAGCTTTCTTT
-,-,TRBJ1-1,TRBV6-5,CASSYGRLNTEAFF,TGTGCCAGCAGTTACGGCCGGTTGAACACTGAAGCTTTCTTT
-,TRBD1,TRBJ1-1,TRBV5-1,CASSLPRGQRNTEAFF,TGCGCCAGCAGCCTCCCACGGGGACAGAGGAACACTGAAGCTTTCTTT
-,-,TRBJ2-3,TRBV20-1,CSATSTDTQYF,TGCAGTGCCACCTCCACAGATACGCAGTATTTT
-,TRBD2,TRBJ2-5,TRBV5-1,CASRRRTSGGQETQYF,TGCGCCAGCAGGCGAAGGACTAGCGGGGGCCAAGAGACCCAGTACTTC
-,-,TRBJ2-3,TRBV18,CASSPLPSAADTQYF,TGTGCCAGCTCACCACTGCCGAGTGCCGCAGATACGCAGTATTTT
-,TRBD1,TRBJ1-2,TRBV5-4,CASSSERTGHGYTF,TGTGCCAGCAGCTCCGAACGGACAGGCCATGGCTACACCTTC